This TCR beta chain emerged from a study of T-cell memory formation after mild COVID-19 (dated by TCRdb to 2020 to 2023). Context from the whole study: TCR sequence clusters from the two donors were largely donor specific. T-cell clones expanding and contracting after mild COVID-19 in a couple of donors were tracked by longitudinal TCRalpha and TCRbeta repertoire sequencing. The cohort was made up of two young adult volunteers, one female and one male, who were previously healthy. General findings and caveats noted by the study authors: The study included only a couple of mild cases, and larger cohorts that include severe cases with pre-infection samples were judged to be necessary. From day 15 to 85, contracting clones showed balanced CD4/CD8 phenotypes, whereas a second wave of clones that expanded from day 15 to 37 leaned towards CD4+. Some responding clones were found in pre-infection memory, which suggests that pre-existing cross-reactive memory T cells took part in the SARS-CoV-2 response. SARS-CoV-2 specificity of the second-wave clones peaking on day 37 was not confirmed. Contracting CD4+ clones were found mainly in CM and EM memory subsets, while CD8+ clones were enriched in EMRA.

Ficoll-Paque density gradient centrifugation was the method used to isolate PBMCs. The germline V gene specifies SGHRS as CDR1 and YFSETQ as CDR2. Trimming removed 0 bases from V and 0 bases from J, leaving 11 bases between the germline ends. From the cysteine through the phenylalanine, the CDR3 covers 16 amino acids. Only CDR3 DNA is held: 48 bases, read in frame from base 1. This clonotype came up a few times. The clone's antigen remains unknown. Per-nucleotide qualities are absent, and no much larger clonotype sits a single base away. TCRdb names Illumina NovaSeq 6000 as the instrument used. cDNA libraries for TCRalpha and TCRbeta were prepared by 5'RACE using constant-segment primers, with sample barcodes and unique molecular identifiers added. RNA was extracted from every sample with Trizol reagent. Library amplification was performed in two PCR steps, and a second sample barcode and Illumina TruSeq adapters were introduced in the second step. Sequencing of the libraries was done on an Illumina NovaSeq, producing 2 x 150 bp paired-end reads. For the original study's pipeline: Reads were demultiplexed and collapsed into UMI-guided consensus sequences with migec v1.2.7. With mixcr v2.1.11, UMI consensuses were aligned to TRA and TRB V and J templates and assembled into clonotypes. A clonotype was counted as expanded or contracted only when both edgeR and NoisET called the clonotype significant, with the noise models trained on biological replicates. For edgeR calls, the cutoffs were a false discovery rate-adjusted p below 0.01 and a log2 fold-change threshold of 1. As an exploratory analysis of dynamics, PCA with hierarchical clustering was applied to max-normalized trajectories of the 1000 most abundant clonotypes. Separately sequenced CD4+ and CD8+ repertoires were used to assign a CD4 or CD8 phenotype to each responding clone. The public reads were reanalyzed by TCRdb: fastp trimming at Q25, MiXCR alignment, in-frame beta chains only. Each CDR3 protein gets just one entry, which takes the most common genes and DNA from the rows behind it. None of the V and J calls come from the authors' own analysis; TCRdb made them. For this sample there are under 200,000 distinct CDR3 sequences; approximately 12% appear just once. About 3.6% of the sample is taken by the ten largest.

The sequence joins TRBV5-1 to TRBJ2-3, with TRBD1 as a weak D call on 6 bases. The sequenced sample was PBMCs or a T cell subset sorted from them (not recorded which). This TCR came from a man between 18 and 35 years old who had mild COVID-19 (a few samples of this study predate the infection). The sample titles of this study are shuffled in the database, so cell type and time point are left out; the donor was told from shared clones. The CDR3 loop reads CASSLETGSSTDTQYF. The DNA is TGCGCCAGCAGCTTGGAAACAGGGTCAAGCACAGATACGCAGTATTTT.